Listed below are T cell receptor beta chains from one sample, sequenced in a study of PD-L1 blockade in urothelial cancer. Data came from immunoSEQ multiplex PCR; TCRdb stores just in-frame clones and leaves some out. There are approximately 71,000 clones in the sample; roughly 84% occur only once, and roughly 9% lies in the top ten. The specimen comprised PBMCs, sampled around atezolizumab (anti-PD-L1) treatment. The receptors derive from a woman in her 70s with urothelial cancer. The CDR3 runs from the conserved cysteine through the conserved F or W. Each record gives: V gene, CDR3 protein.

>TRBV6-6
CASTTDRNTEAFF
>TRBV4-2
CASSLITGTDSTDTQYF
>TRBV5-1
CASSNQETQYF
>TRBV7-2
CASSLAGARRGTQYF
>TRBV5-6
CASSETGTGFSGANVLTF
>TRBV5-1
CATSGPGQTTRGYTF
>TRBV19
CASSRDRGTVGPQHF
>TRBV6-1
CASSARADRWRTNYGYTF
>TRBV15
CATSPGQGFGYTF
>TRBV5-1
CASSLSPGLTEAFF
>TRBV5-1
CASSLEAGGTDTQYF
>TRBV14
CASRDSGRRYNEQFF
>TRBV6-5
CASRRSFHEQYF
>TRBV5-1
CASSLAVITDTQYF
>TRBV6-5
CASRVGGRTEAFF
>TRBV2
CASSAGRGRVSSGRAHNEQFF
>TRBV5-1
CASSWTSGSGYEQFF
>TRBV2
CASSVATGAEQYF
>TRBV5-4
CASSLGLAEGQTQYF
>TRBV21-1
CASSERQGGNQPQHF
>TRBV4-1
CASSQDTGWTEAFF
>TRBV5-8
CASSLYGPQHF
>TRBV5-6
CASSLGTGGPYEQYF
>TRBV4-3
CASSPDGPGTSTDTQYF
>TRBV19
CASAPGDTDTQYF
>TRBV7-2
CASSLEGTELRHYGYTF
>TRBV18
CASSPPGTSSSYEQYF
>TRBV2
CASRGRTSGQETQYF
>TRBV5-1
CASSLVGLAGGNPDTQYF
>TRBV4-1
CASSHGLKETQYF
>TRBV18
CASSRLARETQYF
>TRBV7-8
CASSLVVRPTGRQDEQYF
>TRBV6-5
CASRTGTEKLFF
>TRBV19
CASSSMTSSGIRWGGDEQFF
>TRBV7-8
CASSQLTVTLTEAFF
>TRBV29-1
CSTFTGGYNEQFF
>TRBV5-1
CASSKGQGGGNTIYF
>TRBV5-1
CASSLLGSSTDTQYF
>TRBV28
CASLTSGNNEQFF
>TRBV28
CASSLADRNYEQYF
>TRBV11-1
CASSLDGGRGRAGANVLTF
>TRBV6-6
CASSRTGGFQPQHF
>TRBV7-8
CASSLSGRDGPQHF